This TCR beta chain was recovered during a study of cytomegalovirus exposure and HLA in healthy donors. Study-level points and caveats: No immune exposure information besides CMV serostatus was available. Relative to the approximately 630-donor mean, N-insertions were reportedly fewer in an Asian-associated ancestry cluster in a later analysis.

About this clone itself: Its antigen is not identified.

PCR involved 60 Vbeta and 13 Jbeta primers. TCRdb keeps only in-frame clones here, not all; method: immunoSEQ multiplex PCR. Here the sample spans 150,000 to 200,000 clones, under 85% being singletons. CDR1 SQVTM and CDR2 ANQGSEA come from the germline V gene. The CDR3 length is 18 residues. After removal of 1 base from V and 5 bases from J, the junction contained 17 bases not matched to a gene. What was sequenced was PBMCs. This rearrangement joins TRBV29-1 to TRBJ2-5; 9 positions agree with TRBD1. The origin of this receptor is a woman aged 25 to 45 in good health and CMV-seronegative. The CDR3 here is CSVEVGVGQGRFGETQYF. CDR3 nucleotide sequence: TGCAGCGTTGAAGTCGGGGTGGGACAGGGTCGCTTCGGGGAGACCCAGTACTTC.